The rows below give T cell receptor beta chains drawn from one sample of a study of cytomegalovirus exposure and HLA in healthy donors. Sequencing was performed with immunoSEQ multiplex PCR; in TCRdb, only in-frame clones are kept and a portion is missing. The sample lists approximately 190,000 clones; 75% to 90% were seen once. Sequenced input: PBMCs. Receptors originate from a man in his forties in good health and CMV-seropositive. Each CDR3 is given with its conserved first and last residue. D genes are given only for firm matches. Size is stated for part of the rows, as once, few or many counts, or as a class when the clone is expanded.

D	V	length	J	size	DNA	CDR3
-	TRBV19	15	TRBJ1-5	-	TGTGCCAGTAAGGAGGGGTCTTCGTCGGAGCAGCCCCAGCATTTT	CASKEGSSSEQPQHF
TRBD2	TRBV5-1	16	TRBJ2-3	-	TGCGCCAGCAGCTTGGATGCGGGGGGCAATCCGTATACGCAGTATTTT	CASSLDAGGNPYTQYF
-	TRBV20-1	11	TRBJ2-7	-	TGCAGTGCCCCGGTCCCTGGCGAGCAGTACTTC	CSAPVPGEQYF
TRBD1	TRBV6-5	14	TRBJ1-5	-	TGTGCCAGCAGATCCGGGACAGGGGATCAGCCCCAGCATTTT	CASRSGTGDQPQHF
TRBD1	TRBV6-5	14	TRBJ2-1	-	TGTGCCAGCAGATGGGACAGGGGGCGGAATGAGCAGTTCTTC	CASRWDRGRNEQFF
-	TRBV6-4	15	TRBJ1-2	-	TGTGCCAGCAGTGACTCAACAGTCATTAACTATGGCTACACCTTC	CASSDSTVINYGYTF
-	TRBV6-4	16	TRBJ2-7	-	TGTGCCAGCAGTGACTCGATCCGGCAGGGCGGCTACGAGCAGTACTTC	CASSDSIRQGGYEQYF
-	TRBV19	16	TRBJ2-7	-	TGTGCCAGTACTTCTACCCCCGGGACAATCTCCTACGAGAAGTACTTC	CASTSTPGTISYEKYF
TRBD2	TRBV9	14	TRBJ2-3	-	TGTGCCAGCAGCGGGCGGGGGGACACAGATACGCAGTATTTT	CASSGRGDTDTQYF
-	TRBV11-2	15	TRBJ2-5	-	TGTGCCAGCAGCCAGGATCGGCTAAGCTGGGAGACCCAGTACTTC	CASSQDRLSWETQYF
TRBD1	TRBV7-2	14	TRBJ1-3	-	TGTGCCAGCTTCCCAGGGGGCTCTGGAAACACCATATATTTT	CASFPGGSGNTIYF
-	TRBV9	15	TRBJ1-1	once	TGTGCCAGCAGCGGACAGGTTTTGAGGAACACTGAAGCTTTCTTT	CASSGQVLRNTEAFF
-	TRBV6-5	13	TRBJ2-7	-	TGTGCCAGCAGTCGCACCCGGGGTTCGGAGCAGTACTTC	CASSRTRGSEQYF
TRBD1	TRBV29-1	13	TRBJ2-1	once	TGCAGCGTACCGGGACAGACCTACAATGAGCAGTTCTTC	CSVPGQTYNEQFF
TRBD2	TRBV7-6	15	TRBJ2-7	once	TGTGCCAGCAGCTCTCCAGGACTAGCTTCCTACGAGCAGTACTTC	CASSSPGLASYEQYF
TRBD2	TRBV7-3	15	TRBJ2-1	-	TGTGCCAGCAGCTCGAGACTAGCTTGGGCCAATGAGCAGTTCTTC	CASSSRLAWANEQFF
TRBD1	TRBV15	18	TRBJ1-5	-	TGTGCCACCAGTAATCCGGGACAGGAGGAAGAAGTCAATCAGCCCCAGCATTTT	CATSNPGQEEEVNQPQHF
TRBD2	TRBV5-4	17	TRBJ2-1	-	TGTGCCAGCAGCTCTGCGGGGCGGGGGGGCGTATACAATGAGCAGTTCTTC	CASSSAGRGGVYNEQFF
TRBD1	TRBV4-1	19	TRBJ1-4	few	TGCGCCAGCAGCCAAGAAAGAGAGGGGGCCCGGACGAGCAGGGAAAAACTGTTTTTT	CASSQEREGARTSREKLFF
TRBD2	TRBV7-2	17	TRBJ2-5	-	TGTGCCAGCAGCTTAGGTCTCCGCGGGGGGGCCCAAGAGACCCAGTACTTC	CASSLGLRGGAQETQYF
TRBD2	TRBV13	15	TRBJ2-7	-	TGTGCCAGCAGCGCCGCGGCGGGGGGGGACTACGAGCAGTACTTC	CASSAAAGGDYEQYF
-	TRBV27	15	TRBJ2-6	-	TGTGCCAGCAGTAATCCGAGGGCCGGGGCCAACGTCCTGACTTTC	CASSNPRAGANVLTF
TRBD1	TRBV29-1	15	TRBJ1-4	-	TGCAGCGTTGAAGATTTTGACAGGGGAGGAGAAAAACTGTTTTTT	CSVEDFDRGGEKLFF
-	TRBV7-3	19	TRBJ2-2	-	TGTGCCAGCAGCGAAGTGGGCCGGCGGGGGACACGGAACACCGGGGAGCTGTTTTTT	CASSEVGRRGTRNTGELFF
-	TRBV4-3	17	TRBJ1-1	few	TGCGCCAGCAGCCAAGATCACCGCCTCGACAGGAACACTGAAGCTTTCTTT	CASSQDHRLDRNTEAFF
TRBD1	TRBV29-1	12	TRBJ1-1	once	TGCAGCGTTCCGACAGGGTCGACTGAAGCTTTCTTT	CSVPTGSTEAFF
TRBD2	TRBV7-8	17	TRBJ2-7	-	TGTGCCAGCAGCTTCGGAGCGGGGGGCTCGAGCTCCTACGAGCAGTACTTC	CASSFGAGGSSSYEQYF
-	TRBV6-5	12	TRBJ2-1	-	TGTGCCAGCGCAGGGTCCTACAATGAGCAGTTCTTC	CASAGSYNEQFF
-	TRBV7-9	12	TRBJ2-7	-	TGTTCCAGCAGCTTGCAGGGTGCCGAGCAGTACTTC	CSSSLQGAEQYF